Listed below are T cell receptor beta chains from one sample, sequenced in a study of blood T cells in healthy people across ages. MiXCR was run by TCRdb on the 5' RACE reads, yielding one entry per CDR3 protein. The sample contains about 1,600,000 distinct CDR3 sequences, 42% of which appear only once. Sequencing input: blood. The receptor set was obtained from a woman under 30 in good health. Each CDR3 is given without its conserved first and last residue.

>TRBV6-1
ASSEGKKGYSPLH
>TRBV12-3/TRBV12-4
ASSRLASYEQY
>TRBV7-2
ASSLVPGPRWATDTQY
>TRBV10-1
ASSDPGTGKSHEQY
>TRBV20-1
SATKTDTYEQY
>TRBV27
ASSLKARGPNYGYT
>TRBV7-6
ASRDPWGQGSPNEKLF
>TRBV5-1
ASSSWGDNTDTQY
>TRBV4-1
ASSHLQTGRSYNEQF
>TRBV20-1
SATAGGGTDTQY
>TRBV20-1
SARDREGWKTQY
>TRBV19
ASSRGGEDTQY
>TRBV3-1
ASSQDGTQF
>TRBV20-1
SAREGWEGVNYEQY
>TRBV9
ASSPLGGGEAQF
>TRBV20-1
SAPVATGETQY
>TRBV11-2
ASSFNTYGTGHYEKY
>TRBV4-1
ASSQDSERNTEAF
>TRBV27
ASQPGFSSGANVLT
>TRBV7-2
ASSLAGSGISTDTQY
>TRBV12-3/TRBV12-4
ASSLTGANYGYT
>TRBV2
ASSETWEGQPQH
>TRBV27
ASSLYRIGNYGYT
>TRBV20-1
SASNVLGGIQETQF
>TRBV27
ASSPKTGTGHTEAF
>TRBV6-1
ASSGDSKRGTNYGYT
>TRBV20-1
SYGLNNEQF
>TRBV28
ASRSTQGGGYEQY
>TRBV24-1
ATSAGPGQGNYGYT
>TRBV20-1
SAIGDRDYGYT
>TRBV20-1
SAEQTTGSSTDTQY
>TRBV28
ASRAQTVYEQY